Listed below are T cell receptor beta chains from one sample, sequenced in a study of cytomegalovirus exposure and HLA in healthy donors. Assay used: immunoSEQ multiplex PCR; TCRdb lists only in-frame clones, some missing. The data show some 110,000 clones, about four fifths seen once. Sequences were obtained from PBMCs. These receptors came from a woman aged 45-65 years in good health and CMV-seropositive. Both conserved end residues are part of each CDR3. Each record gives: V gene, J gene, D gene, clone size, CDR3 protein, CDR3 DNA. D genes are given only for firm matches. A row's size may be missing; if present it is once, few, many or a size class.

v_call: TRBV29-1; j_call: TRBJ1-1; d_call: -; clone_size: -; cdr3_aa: CSVVSVPEAFF; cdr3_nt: TGCAGCGTTGTGAGCGTACCTGAAGCTTTCTTT
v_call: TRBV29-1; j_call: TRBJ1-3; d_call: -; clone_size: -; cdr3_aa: CSVGEGGRNTIYF; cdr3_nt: TGCAGCGTTGGGGAGGGCGGAAGAAACACCATATATTTT
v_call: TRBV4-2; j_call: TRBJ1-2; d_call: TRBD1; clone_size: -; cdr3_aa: CASSHGEGARPNYGYTF; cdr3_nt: TGTGCCAGCAGCCACGGTGAGGGGGCGCGACCTAACTATGGCTACACCTTC
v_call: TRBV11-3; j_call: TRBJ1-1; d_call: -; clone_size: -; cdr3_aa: CASSLSEEGEAFF; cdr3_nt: TGTGCCAGCAGCTTATCAGAGGAAGGCGAAGCTTTCTTT
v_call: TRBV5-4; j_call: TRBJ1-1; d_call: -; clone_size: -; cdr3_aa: CAIMMGTSNTEAFF; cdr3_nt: TGTGCCATCATGATGGGGACAAGCAACACTGAAGCTTTCTTT
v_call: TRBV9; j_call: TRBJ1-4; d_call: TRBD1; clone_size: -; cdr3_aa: CASSVGTGVTNEKLFF; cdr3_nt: TGTGCCAGCAGCGTAGGAACAGGGGTAACTAATGAAAAACTGTTTTTT
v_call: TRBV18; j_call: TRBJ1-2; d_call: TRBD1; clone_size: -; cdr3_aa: CASSPRDRVFDGYTF; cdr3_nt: TGTGCCAGCTCACCCCGGGACAGGGTGTTCGATGGCTACACCTTC
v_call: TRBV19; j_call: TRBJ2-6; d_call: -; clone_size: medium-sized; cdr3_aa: CASSARAGANVLTF; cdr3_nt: TGTGCCAGTAGTGCCAGGGCCGGGGCCAACGTCCTGACTTTC
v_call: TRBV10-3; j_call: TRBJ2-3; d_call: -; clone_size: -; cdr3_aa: CAISEPGGLGDTQYF; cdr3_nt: TGTGCCATCAGTGAACCCGGGGGGCTCGGAGATACGCAGTATTTT
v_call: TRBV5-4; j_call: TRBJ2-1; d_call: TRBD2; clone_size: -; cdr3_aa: CASSFSGGAGNEQFF; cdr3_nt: TGTGCCAGCAGCTTTAGCGGGGGGGCCGGGAATGAGCAGTTCTTC
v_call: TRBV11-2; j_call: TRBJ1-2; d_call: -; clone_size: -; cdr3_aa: CASSFRENYGYTF; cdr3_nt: TGTGCCAGCAGCTTCCGGGAGAACTATGGCTACACCTTC
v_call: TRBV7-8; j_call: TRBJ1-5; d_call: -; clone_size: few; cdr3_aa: CASSEDLAQPQHF; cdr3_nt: TGTGCCAGCAGCGAGGATTTAGCTCAGCCCCAGCATTTT
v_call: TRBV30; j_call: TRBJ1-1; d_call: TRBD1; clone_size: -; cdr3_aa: CAWTTGVGDTEAFF; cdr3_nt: TGTGCCTGGACGACAGGGGTGGGGGACACTGAAGCTTTCTTT